The TCR beta chain under discussion was sequenced for a study of human T cells and chemical hapten exposure. Study outcomes and limitations: Versus controls, expanded TCRs had significantly more large CDR3 similarity clusters. TCRs whose frequency exceeded 1 in 1000 remained the same following DPC sensitization.

This clonotype was counted between two and nine times. Antigen: not known. Individual cDNA molecules received unique molecular identifiers in the library. TCRdb used MiXCR to reprocess the RACE reads, holding one entry per CDR3 protein. The repertoire holds fewer than 60,000 distinct CDR3 sequences, with 9.3% as singletons. The V gene's germline CDR1 is SGHKS and CDR2 YYEKEE (reference sequence). The CDR3 loop spans 13 amino acids. V lost 6 bases to trimming and J lost 5 bases, with 13 bases between them. Time point indicated: patch test 1, 2 weeks after DPC sensitization. Treatment indicated: therapeutic diphenylcyclopropenone sensitization with weekly scalp DPC. Donation of samples came from alopecia patients who were 18 to 70 years old and suitable for DPC.

The sequences come from whole blood, collected in connection with sensitization to the hapten diphenylcyclopropenone (DPC). The rearrangement uses TRBV5-5 and TRBJ2-3, with D unclear. The sequence was collected from a woman aged 50 to 60 with alopecia areata. Some clones in this sample may be carry-over from other donors' samples. This chain's CDR3 is CASTVRVVDTQYF. The CDR3 DNA sequence: TGTGCCAGCACGGTTCGGGTCGTAGATACGCAGTATTTT.